The 23 T cell receptor beta chains listed next were all sequenced from one sample in a study of blood T cell repertoires in COVID-19. Sequencing used immunoSEQ multiplex PCR; TCRdb keeps in-frame clones, though not all of them. This table holds roughly 60,000 clones, approximately 85% found once. Sequencing was performed on peripheral blood. The origin of the receptors is a human donor in a cohort sampled during active COVID-19.

The V and J genes are TRBV30 and TRBJ2-1, with 9 bases aligning to TRBD1. CDR3 size: 12 residues. Trimming took 5 bases from V and 8 from J; bases not matched to a gene: 4. Germline loops: CDR1 GTSNPN, CDR2 SVGIG (reference sequence). The CDR3 reads CAWGQGLDEQFF. The CDR3 nucleotides read TGTGCCTGGGGACAGGGGTTGGATGAGCAGTTCTTC.

This clone was picked up one time. The chain links TRBV29-1 to TRBJ2-5; D is unclear. Between the trimmed V and J ends, which lost 7 bases and 4 bases, there was a span of 10 bases. Germline CDR1 is SQVTM and CDR2 is ANQGSEA. The CDR3 is 11 residues long. The CDR3 DNA reads TGCAGCGGCGAAAAGCGAGAGACCCAGTACTTC. Translating it yields CSGEKRETQYF.

The table lists this clone with a few counts. The genes are TRBV12-3 or TRBV12-4 and TRBJ1-1; D remains ambiguous. This CDR3 is built from 13 residues. The germline V and J ends were trimmed by 6 bases and 7 bases, with 15 bases remaining between them. The CDR3 DNA sequence: TGTGCCAGCAGCCTTCAACGATTCAGTGAAGCTTTCTTT. It encodes CASSLQRFSEAFF.

This rearrangement joins TRBV4-3 to TRBJ1-1, with unresolved D. Germline loops: CDR1 LGHNA, CDR2 YSLEER. This CDR3 comprises 18 residues. The ends were cut back, 1 base at V and 0 bases at J, with 18 bases in the middle. The CDR3 loop reads CASSQVGGEGPMNTEAFF. CDR3 coding DNA: TGCGCCAGCAGCCAAGTGGGCGGTGAGGGCCCCATGAACACTGAAGCTTTCTTT.

The chain carries TRBV6-5 and TRBJ1-2; TRBD1 might be the D (5 bases). V dropped 0 bases and J dropped 0 bases, with 8 bases sitting between them. This CDR3 contains 15 residues. Germline V CDR1 and CDR2: MNHEY, SVGAGI. The CDR3 protein is CASSYSGTTNYGYTF. DNA of the CDR3: TGTGCCAGCAGTTACTCCGGGACTACTAACTATGGCTACACCTTC.

The table lists this clone with a few counts. The chain links TRBV19 to TRBJ1-6; possibly TRBD1 for D (5 bases). The CDR3 is 16 amino acids. Trimming cost V 7 bases and J 6 bases, with 19 bases left between them. The germline V gene encodes CDR1 LNHDA and CDR2 SQIVND (reference sequence). In DNA, the CDR3 is TGTGCCAGTACCACCTCCGGGGGGGTTGGTAATTCACCCCTCCACTTT. Translating it yields CASTTSGGVGNSPLHF.

The V gene is TRBV6-5, the J gene TRBJ1-5; D may be TRBD1 (6 bases). V lost 6 bases and J lost 2, with 11 bases in between. The CDR3 is 14 residues long. Germline V CDR1 and CDR2: MNHEY, SVGAGI. The CDR3 region is CASRAGAGNQPQHF. CDR3 bases: TGTGCCAGCAGGGCAGGGGCTGGCAATCAGCCCCAGCATTTT.

The chain recombines TRBV15 with TRBJ1-4, with 8 bases lining up with TRBD1. CDR1 is LNHNV, CDR2 YYDKDF, per germline (reference sequence). The ends lost 2 bases at V and 5 bases at J; junction bases unmatched: 4. CDR3 length: 15 amino acids. CDR3 bases: TGTGCCACCAGCAGAAACAGGGGGATGAATGAAAAACTGTTTTTT. Translating it yields CATSRNRGMNEKLFF.

The chain joins TRBV4-1 to TRBJ2-7, with TRBD2 matching over 11 bases. The V and J ends lost 5 bases and 4 bases, in that order; junction bases with no gene match: 4. Germline V CDR1 and CDR2: MGHRA, YSYEKL. The CDR3 length is 14 residues. Written as DNA, the CDR3 is TGCGCCAGCAGCACCTTAGCGGGGGGGTACGAGCAGTACTTC. Its protein is CASSTLAGGYEQYF.

This clone was detected only a few times. The chain uses TRBV7-9 and TRBJ2-6, with unresolved D. The V gene's germline CDR1 is SEHNR and CDR2 FQNEAQ (reference sequence). The CDR3 covers 15 residues. V dropped 3 bases and J dropped 1 base, with 7 bases sitting between them. The CDR3 loop is CASSFTESGANVLTF. The CDR3 nucleotides are TGTGCCAGCAGCTTCACTGAATCTGGGGCCAACGTCCTGACTTTC.

The chain is built from TRBV7-8 and TRBJ2-4; TRBD1 matches at 7 bases. Germline CDR1 and CDR2: SGHVS and FQNEAQ. V lost 1 base to trimming and J lost 8 bases; unmatched junction nucleotides: 11. The CDR3 consists of 16 residues. CDR3 protein: CASSLGEANRGYIQYF. Written as DNA, the CDR3 is TGTGCCAGCAGCTTAGGGGAAGCAAACAGGGGTTACATTCAGTACTTC.

The chain links TRBV9 to TRBJ1-6, with no clear D. The CDR3 runs to 16 residues. Trimming stripped 0 bases from V and 9 bases from J, with 16 bases between. Germline lookup yields CDR1 SGDLS and CDR2 YYNGEE. CDR3: CASSVGGGPEGSPLHF. DNA of the CDR3: TGTGCCAGCAGCGTAGGAGGTGGGCCTGAGGGTTCACCCCTCCACTTT. Drawing the rest from reference TRBV9 and TRBJ1-6, the complete variable domain is DSGVTQTPKHLITATGQRVTLRCSPRSGDLSVYWYQQSLDQGLQFLIQYYNGEERAKGNILERFSAQQFPDLHSELNLSSLELGDSALYFCASSVGGGPEGSPLHFGNGTRLTVT.

This clone is a singleton in its sample. The chain carries TRBV20-1 and TRBJ1-3; 7 nucleotides match TRBD1. Germline loops: CDR1 DFQATT, CDR2 SNEGSKA (reference sequence). Trimming cost V 3 bases and J 4 bases; bases outside gene matches: 9. The CDR3 loop spans 15 amino acids. The CDR3 reads CSASSATGHGNTIYF. The CDR3 nucleotides are TGCAGTGCTAGTTCAGCGACAGGGCACGGAAACACCATATATTTT.

The chain joins TRBV6-1 to TRBJ2-5; D might be TRBD1 (6 bases). The V end lost 3 bases, the J end lost 1 base, and 9 bases lay between the germline ends. Germline V gives CDR1 MNHNS, CDR2 SASEGT. This CDR3 is built from 14 residues. The CDR3 sequence is CASSDQGPQETQYF. The DNA for the CDR3 is TGTGCCAGCAGTGACCAGGGGCCCCAAGAGACCCAGTACTTC.

The chain's CDR3 is CASSLAHQPQHF. The CDR3 nucleotides read TGTGCCAGCAGTTTGGCCCACCAGCCCCAGCATTTT. This chain joins TRBV12-3 or TRBV12-4 and TRBJ1-5; unclear D gene. The CDR3 totals 12 residues. The V end lost 3 bases, the J end lost 7 bases, and 7 bases lay between the germline ends.

The genes are TRBV3-1 (or the pseudogene TRBV3-2) and TRBJ2-3; weak D call: TRBD1 (6 bases). Deletions cut 0 bases from V and 1 base from J, with 14 bases between. The CDR3 runs to 17 residues. The germline CDR1 and CDR2 sequences are LGHDT and YNNKEL (reference sequence). The CDR3 spells CASSQEEGVRGTDTQYF. The CDR3, as DNA: TGTGCCAGCAGCCAAGAAGAGGGGGTGAGGGGCACAGATACGCAGTATTTT.

CDR3 sequence (DNA): TGTGCCAGCAGCCCCATATCGACAGGCTACACCTTC. As protein: CASSPISTGYTF. The V and J genes are TRBV12-3 or TRBV12-4 and TRBJ1-2; unclear D gene. V lost 6 bases and J lost 8, with 13 bases in between. CDR3 length equals 12 residues.

A single count supports this clone. CDR3 in DNA: TGTGCCAGTGGGGACAGGGGGAACTACGAGCAGTACTTC. It is translated as CASGDRGNYEQYF. The gene calls are TRBV19 and TRBJ2-7, with 11 bases matching TRBD1. The CDR3 contains 13 residues. Germline V lookup: CDR1 LNHDA, CDR2 SQIVND (reference sequence). V lost 8 bases and J lost 3; bases outside the gene matches: 3.

This chain connects TRBV15 to TRBJ2-7; no clear D. CDR3 length: 14 amino acids. The V end lost 5 bases, the J end lost 3 bases, and 14 bases lay between the germline ends. Germline CDR1 is LNHNV and CDR2 is YYDKDF (reference sequence). The CDR3 here is CATSPTVALYEQYF. In nucleotides, the CDR3 is TGTGCCACCAGCCCAACAGTCGCTCTCTACGAGCAGTACTTC.

The CDR3 is CSVVVGGSGANVLTF. DNA of the CDR3: TGCAGCGTTGTCGTAGGAGGGTCTGGGGCCAACGTCCTGACTTTC. The genes are TRBV29-1 and TRBJ2-6, with D possibly being TRBD2 (6 bases). CDR1 is SQVTM and CDR2 is ANQGSEA in the germline V gene. Trimming stripped 4 bases from V and 1 base from J, with 11 bases between. There are 15 residues in the CDR3.

This rearrangement joins TRBV7-9 to TRBJ2-7; 9 bases map to TRBD1. CDR1 SEHNR and CDR2 FQNEAQ come from the germline V gene (reference sequence). J gave up 4 bases and V 5 bases, and 9 bases lay outside the gene matches. The CDR3 spans 15 residues. This chain's CDR3 is CASSGGTDRGYEQYF. In DNA form, the CDR3 reads TGTGCCAGCAGCGGCGGTACGGACAGGGGTTACGAGCAGTACTTC.

This clone occurred a few times. The genes are TRBV10-3 and TRBJ1-6; 10 bases map to TRBD1. J lost 8 bases, V lost 6 bases, and 1 base had no gene match. The CDR3 is 13 amino acids. The germline gives CDR1 ENHRY, CDR2 SYGVKD. The CDR3 DNA follows: TGTGCCATCAGCGGGACAGGGGATTCACCCCTCCACTTT. Protein: CAISGTGDSPLHF.

CDR3: CASSFAPGQGNAEAFF. CDR3 in DNA: TGTGCCAGCAGCTTTGCACCGGGACAGGGGAATGCTGAAGCTTTCTTT. The V gene is TRBV7-8, the J gene TRBJ1-1, with 10 bases lining up with TRBD1. Losses at the gene ends were 3 bases for V and 6 bases for J; bases not matched to a gene: 10. The germline V gene has CDR1 SGHVS and CDR2 FQNEAQ. This CDR3 has 16 residues.